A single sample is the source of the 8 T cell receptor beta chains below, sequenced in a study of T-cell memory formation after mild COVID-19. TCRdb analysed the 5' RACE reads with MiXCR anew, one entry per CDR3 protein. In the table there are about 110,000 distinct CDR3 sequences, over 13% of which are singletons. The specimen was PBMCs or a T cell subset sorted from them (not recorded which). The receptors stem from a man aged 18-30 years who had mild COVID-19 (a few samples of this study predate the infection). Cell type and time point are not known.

In DNA, the CDR3 is TGCAGCGTTGACGGCGGTTCCACAGATACGCAGTATTTT. Amino acids: CSVDGGSTDTQYF. The chain couples TRBV29-1 to TRBJ2-3; D gene unclear. Germline CDR1 reads SQVTM; CDR2 reads ANQGSEA. The CDR3 runs to 13 residues. The V end was cut by 3 bases, the J end by 2 bases, with 9 bases between.

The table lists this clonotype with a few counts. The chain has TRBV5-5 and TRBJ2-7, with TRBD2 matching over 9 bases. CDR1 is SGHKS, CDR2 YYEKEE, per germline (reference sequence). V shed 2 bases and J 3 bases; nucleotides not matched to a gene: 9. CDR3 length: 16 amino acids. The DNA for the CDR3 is TGTGCCAGCAGCTTCAACCCTAGCGGGGCCCTCTACGAGCAGTACGTC. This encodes CASSFNPSGALYEQYV.

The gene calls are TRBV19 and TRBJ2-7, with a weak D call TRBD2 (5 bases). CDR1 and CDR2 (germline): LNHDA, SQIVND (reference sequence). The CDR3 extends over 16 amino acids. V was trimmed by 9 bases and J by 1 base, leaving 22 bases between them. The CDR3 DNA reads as TGTGCCAGGTCAGAGGGAACCAAGAAGACATCCTACGAGCAGTACGTC. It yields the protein CARSEGTKKTSYEQYV.

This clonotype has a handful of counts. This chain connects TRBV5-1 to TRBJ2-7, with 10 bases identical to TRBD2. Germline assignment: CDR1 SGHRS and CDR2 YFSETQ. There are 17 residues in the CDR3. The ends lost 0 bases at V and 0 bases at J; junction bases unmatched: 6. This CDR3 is CASSLELAGASSYEQYF. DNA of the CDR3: TGCGCCAGCAGCTTGGAGCTAGCGGGGGCGAGCTCCTACGAGCAGTACTTC.

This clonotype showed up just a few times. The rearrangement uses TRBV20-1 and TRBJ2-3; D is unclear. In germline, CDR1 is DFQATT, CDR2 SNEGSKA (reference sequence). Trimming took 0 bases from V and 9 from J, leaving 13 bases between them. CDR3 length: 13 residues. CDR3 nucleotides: TGCAGTGCTAGAGATCTGGCGGTCAGGACGCAGTATTTT. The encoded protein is CSARDLAVRTQYF.

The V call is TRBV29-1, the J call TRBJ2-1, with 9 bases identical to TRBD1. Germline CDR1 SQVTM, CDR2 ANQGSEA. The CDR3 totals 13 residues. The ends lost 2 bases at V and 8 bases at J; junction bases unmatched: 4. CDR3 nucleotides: TGCAGCGTTGAACCCCGGGACAGGGATGAGCAGTTCTTC. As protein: CSVEPRDRDEQFF.

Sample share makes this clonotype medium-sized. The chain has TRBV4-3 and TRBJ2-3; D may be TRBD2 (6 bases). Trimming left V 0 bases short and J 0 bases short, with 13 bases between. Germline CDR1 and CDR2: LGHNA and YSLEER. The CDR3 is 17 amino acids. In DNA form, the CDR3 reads TGCGCCAGCAGCCAAGATATAGGGACTTCAAGCACAGATACGCAGTATTTT. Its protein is CASSQDIGTSSTDTQYF.

The CDR3 loop reads CASSQQTGQPANYGYTF. The CDR3 DNA is TGTGCCAGCAGCCAGCAGACGGGACAGCCAGCTAACTATGGCTACACCTTC. The J gene is TRBJ1-2, the V gene TRBV6-2 or TRBV6-3; 7 nucleotides agree with TRBD1. This CDR3 region has 17 residues. The V segment lost 6 bases and the J segment 0 bases; nucleotides outside the gene matches: 13. Looked up from germline, CDR1 is MNHEY and CDR2 is SVGEGT.